This T cell receptor (beta chain) was sequenced for a study of post-analysis software for immune sequencing data. Study-wide results and limits: The normalized Chao1 diversity of multiple sclerosis patients was significantly lower than that of controls. TRBV segments more frequent in patients than in controls numbered roughly 5 and included TRBV5-6, TRBV5-1 and TRBV20-1. Strong co-clustering by F measure was seen for same-batch samples.

The authors incorporated unique molecular identifiers into the TCR beta cDNA libraries. T cells, about 0.95 to 11 million of them, yielded a few hundred thousand cDNA molecules. In TCRdb, the PCR reads were re-called with MiXCR into one record per CDR3 protein. The table lists approximately 400,000 distinct CDR3 sequences, around a third of them singletons, with about an eighth in the top ten. V was pared by 7 bases and J by 2 bases, with 6 bases of the junction left unmatched. This CDR3 is 14 amino acids long. CDR1 SNHLY and CDR2 FYNNEI come from the germline V gene. This clonotype was observed a handful of times. As yet, its antigen is unknown.

The sequenced material came from blood. The sequence was collected from a girl aged 5-17 years with multiple sclerosis. The rearrangement uses TRBV2 and TRBJ2-7, with 9 nucleotides matching TRBD1. The CDR3 nucleotides are TGTGCCAGCACGGAGAACAGGGGGCCCTACGAGCAGTACTTC. Translated: CASTENRGPYEQYF.